The 9 T cell receptor beta chains reported below all come from one sample, sequenced in a study of naive and memory T cell subsets. An oligonucleotide containing a UMI was ligated to the 3' end of TCR cDNA. Ligated cDNA underwent four rounds of PCR with nested alpha and beta constant region primers and SP2. TCRdb re-derived calls from the UMI-ligation and nested PCR reads in MiXCR, one entry per CDR3 protein. The sample includes approximately 30,000 distinct CDR3 sequences, 4% to 6.5% of them seen just once. The sequenced material came from blood. The source of these receptors is an adult in good health.

The genes are TRBV18 and TRBJ2-2, with TRBD1 matching over 7 bases. This CDR3 has 15 amino acids. Unmatched junction bases numbered 7, after V lost 5 bases and J lost 4 bases. Germline V gene sequence: CDR1 KGHSH, CDR2 LQKENI. The CDR3 DNA reads TGTGCCAGCTCATCAAAACAGGGGAGCACCGGGGAGCTGTTTTTT. Translated, it gives CASSSKQGSTGELFF. The full variable domain, rest sourced from reference TRBV18 and TRBJ2-2, is NAGVMQNPRHLVRRRGQEARLRCSPMKGHSHVYWYRQLPEEGLKFMVYLQKENIIDESGMPKERFSAEFPKEGPSILRIQQVVRGDSAAYFCASSSKQGSTGELFFGEGSRLTVL.

This clonotype appeared many times. The rearrangement uses TRBV3-1 and TRBJ1-3; 8 nucleotides line up with TRBD1. The CDR3 has 16 residues. Germline V gene data show CDR1 as LGHDT and CDR2 as YNNKEL (reference sequence). With V trimmed by 3 bases and J by 1 base, 5 bases remained unmatched. The DNA for the CDR3 is TGTGCCAGCAGCCATTTAGACAGGGGATCTGGAAACACCATATATTTT. Encoded protein: CASSHLDRGSGNTIYF.

At least ten counts were recorded for this clonotype. This chain connects TRBV12-3 or TRBV12-4 to TRBJ2-5; D might be TRBD1 (5 bases). This CDR3 is built from 15 residues. Between the trimmed V and J ends, which lost 3 bases and 0 bases, there was a span of 11 bases. CDR3 loop: CASSFFGQNQETQYF. The CDR3 DNA reads TGTGCCAGCAGTTTTTTCGGACAAAACCAAGAGACCCAGTACTTC.

This sequence joins TRBV5-6 and TRBJ1-1, with unresolved D. V lost 0 bases, J lost 0 bases, and 9 bases lay in between. The CDR3 runs 15 residues. Germline V gives CDR1 SGHDT, CDR2 YYEEEE. CDR3 amino acids: CASSLVGGMNTEAFF. In DNA form, the CDR3 reads TGTGCCAGCAGCTTGGTGGGCGGAATGAACACTGAAGCTTTCTTT.

In this sample, this clonotype turned up many times. The chain couples TRBV10-3 to TRBJ1-5; D gene unclear. The CDR3 is 14 amino acids. CDR1 is ENHRY, CDR2 SYGVKD, per germline. The V and J ends lost 0 bases and 5 bases respectively, with 8 bases between them. CDR3 in amino acids: CAISESKEYQPQHF. Written as DNA, the CDR3 is TGTGCCATCAGTGAGTCGAAAGAGTATCAGCCCCAGCATTTT.

This clonotype was seen more than once but under ten times. At one end, the junction sequence differs from germline, possibly due to a read error. The V and J genes are TRBV5-1 and TRBJ2-7; TRBD1 agrees at 9 bases. This CDR3 region has 12 residues. Germline V lookup: CDR1 SGHRS, CDR2 YFSETQ. The CDR3 sequence is CASSLSGTGKHF. Here the CDR3 DNA reads TGCGCCAGCAGCTTATCTGGGACAGGGAAACACTTC.

Ten or more counts support this clonotype. Sequence at one end of the junction differs from germline and may be a read error. This sequence joins TRBV6-1 and TRBJ2-7; D unresolved. The length of the CDR3 is 10 residues. The V gene's germline CDR1 is MNHNS and CDR2 SASEGT. This CDR3 reads CASSGVPSVF. DNA of the CDR3: TGTGCCAGCAGTGGGGTCCCCAGTGTCTTC.

This clonotype was observed many times. The chain recombines TRBV27 with TRBJ2-3, with a tentative D call TRBD2 (5 bases). The length of the CDR3 is 14 residues. The germline V gene encodes CDR1 MNHEY and CDR2 SMNVEV (reference sequence). Trimming cost V 6 bases and J 8 bases, with 18 bases left between them. CDR3 residues: CASSPLATAGTQYF. The CDR3 nucleotides are TGTGCCAGCAGCCCACTGGCAACGGCGGGTACGCAGTATTTT.

This clonotype was observed at least ten times. This chain joins TRBV9 and TRBJ2-7; 9 positions agree with TRBD2. Germline V gene lookup returns CDR1 SGDLS and CDR2 YYNGEE. This CDR3 region has 17 residues. Germline trimming cut 4 bases from V and 0 bases from J; bases unmatched to any gene: 11. CDR3 DNA sequence: TGTGCCAGCAGCCCCATGTTTAGTAGCGGGAGCTCCTACGAGCAGTACTTC. Protein: CASSPMFSSGSSYEQYF.